Shown below are 24 T cell receptor beta chains from a single sample sequenced in a study of shared clonotypes between healthy human individuals. Sequencing used immunoSEQ multiplex PCR; TCRdb keeps in-frame clones, though not all of them. The sample yields about 2 million clones, roughly 96% seen once. The sample comprised naive CD4+ T cells sorted from blood. Subset described: CD45RA+ positively selected. The receptors were sampled from a man younger than 35 in good health.

This clone is a singleton in its sample. This rearrangement joins TRBV19 to TRBJ2-2, with D uncertain. The CDR3 covers 14 residues. Germline lookup yields CDR1 LNHDA and CDR2 SQIVND (reference sequence). V was trimmed by 6 bases and J by 3 bases, leaving 11 bases between them. For the CDR3, the DNA is TGTGCCAGTAGCCCGGTTGGGTACACCGGGGAGCTGTTTTTT. Amino acid sequence: CASSPVGYTGELFF.

CDR3 in DNA: TGTGCCAGCAGCAATAGCCAAACTGGCTATGGCTACACCTTC. Encoded protein: CASSNSQTGYGYTF. V usage is TRBV9 and J usage is TRBJ1-2, with D hard to call. V was shortened by 4 bases and J by 4 bases, with 14 bases between the two germline ends. The germline CDR1 and CDR2 sequences are SGDLS and YYNGEE. The CDR3 is 14 residues long.

This rearrangement joins TRBV19 to TRBJ2-6; D gene unclear. The CDR3 extends over 12 amino acids. Germline values: CDR1 LNHDA, CDR2 SQIVND (reference sequence). V lost 7 bases and J 3 bases, leaving 4 bases between the germline ends. Here the CDR3 DNA reads TGTGCCAGTAATATTGGGGCCAACGTCCTGACTTTC. Translating it yields CASNIGANVLTF.

The chain joins TRBV4-1 to TRBJ1-2; a possible D gene is TRBD1 (5 bases). The germline gives CDR1 MGHRA, CDR2 YSYEKL. Trimming took 9 bases from V and 4 from J, leaving 15 bases between them. This CDR3 has 13 amino acids. Here the CDR3 DNA reads TGCGCCAGTAGATCAACCGGGACCTATGGCTACACCTTC. Protein product: CASRSTGTYGYTF.

The CDR3 bases are TGTGCCAGCAGCTTAACCGGGACTAGCTCGGCCGAGCAGTACTTC. It translates to CASSLTGTSSAEQYF. The V gene is TRBV13, the J gene TRBJ2-7, with TRBD2 matching 9 bases. From germline, CDR1 is PRHDT and CDR2 FYEKMQ (reference sequence). With 2 bases clipped from V and 6 bases from J, the junction kept 8 bases outside the gene matches. The CDR3 loop spans 15 amino acids.

CDR3 bases: TGTGCCATCAGTAATACAGGGGGCGCAGACAATGAGCAGTTCTTC. It yields the protein CAISNTGGADNEQFF. The chain uses TRBV10-3 and TRBJ2-1; 9 bases are a match to TRBD1. The trim removed 5 bases at V and 5 bases at J, leaving 7 bases unmatched. Germline assignment: CDR1 ENHRY and CDR2 SYGVKD. This CDR3 contains 15 residues.

J is TRBJ1-1 and V is TRBV11-2, with D hard to call. Germline-derived CDR1 and CDR2 are SGHAT and FQNNGV. Trimming pared 1 base from V and 1 base from J, leaving 10 bases between. The CDR3 covers 15 residues. The CDR3 bases are TGTGCCAGCAGCTTAGCTTGGTTTGAGAACACTGAAGCTTTCTTT. It translates to CASSLAWFENTEAFF.

V usage is TRBV10-2 and J usage is TRBJ2-2; 9 positions agree with TRBD2. Germline CDR1 and CDR2: WSHSY and SAAADI. The J segment lost 5 bases and the V segment lost 11 bases, leaving 12 bases of the junction unmatched. The CDR3 consists of 15 residues. The CDR3 loop is CAGSPGLANTGELFF. In DNA form, the CDR3 reads TGCGCCGGTTCCCCGGGACTAGCAAATACCGGGGAGCTGTTTTTT.

J is TRBJ1-6 and V is TRBV7-2; no firm D call. CDR3 length: 15 residues. Germline-derived CDR1 and CDR2 are SGHTA and FQGNSA. The V gene lost 5 bases and the J gene lost 7 bases, with 15 bases spanning the gap. CDR3: CASSGSGQPNSPLHF. The DNA of the CDR3 is TGTGCCAGCAGCGGGTCCGGGCAGCCAAATTCACCCCTCCACTTT.

This clone was recorded only once. The chain has TRBV10-3 and TRBJ2-2, with 10 bases fitting TRBD2. Germline V CDR1 and CDR2: ENHRY, SYGVKD. J lost 2 bases, V lost 3 bases, and 3 bases had no gene match. CDR3 length: 16 amino acids. The CDR3 reads CAISELAGPNTGELFF. Here the CDR3 DNA reads TGTGCCATCAGTGAACTAGCGGGACCTAACACCGGGGAGCTGTTTTTT.

This chain links TRBV5-1 with TRBJ1-6, with TRBD1 matching 9 bases. After removal of 5 bases from V and 0 bases from J, the junction contained 3 bases not matched to a gene. The CDR3 runs to 16 residues. The V gene's germline CDR1 is SGHRS and CDR2 YFSETQ. DNA for the CDR3: TGCGCCAGCAGTTCACAGGGGGCCTCCTATAATTCACCCCTCCACTTT. This sequence encodes CASSSQGASYNSPLHF.

The chain recombines TRBV19 with TRBJ2-3; 9 positions agree with TRBD2. The germline V gene has CDR1 LNHDA and CDR2 SQIVND (reference sequence). The CDR3 contains 17 residues. The J segment lost 1 base and the V segment lost 3 bases, leaving 8 bases of the junction unmatched. The CDR3 region has the DNA TGTGCCAGTAGTATTCTTCCAGCGGGAGGCCGCACAGATACGCAGTATTTT. Translation: CASSILPAGGRTDTQYF. Using reference TRBV19 and TRBJ2-3 for the parts outside the CDR3, the full variable domain is DGGITQSPKYLFRKEGQNVTLSCEQNLNHDAMYWYRQDPGQGLRLIYYSQIVNDFQKGDIAEGYSVSREKKESFPLTVTSAQKNPTAFYLCASSILPAGGRTDTQYFGPGTRLTVL.

The J gene is TRBJ1-6, the V gene TRBV6-1; 7 nucleotides agree with TRBD1. The CDR3 loop spans 14 amino acids. Unmatched junction bases numbered 4, after V lost 6 bases and J lost 5 bases. The V gene's germline CDR1 is MNHNS and CDR2 SASEGT. The DNA of the CDR3 is TGTGCCAGCAGGCGACAGGGAAATAATTCACCCCTCCACTTT. Translation gives CASRRQGNNSPLHF.

This chain joins TRBV2 and TRBJ1-1; TRBD1 matches 7 bases. Germline V gives CDR1 SNHLY, CDR2 FYNNEI. The CDR3 consists of 14 residues. V lost 6 bases, J lost 0 bases, and 4 bases stayed unmatched. The CDR3 nucleotides read TGTGCCAGCAGCGGGGGACAGATGAACACTGAAGCTTTCTTT. Encoded protein: CASSGGQMNTEAFF.

In the case of this clone: Other DNA sequences in this sample translate to the same CDR3. The chain carries TRBV6-1 and TRBJ1-4, with D possibly TRBD1 on 5 matching bases. The germline V and J ends were trimmed by 3 bases and 7 bases, with 12 bases remaining between them. The CDR3 covers 14 residues. Germline V gives CDR1 MNHNS, CDR2 SASEGT. This chain's CDR3 is CASSDGGLAEKLFF. CDR3 in DNA: TGTGCCAGCAGTGATGGGGGGTTGGCTGAAAAACTGTTTTTT.

This chain joins TRBV6-6 and TRBJ2-3, with 8 bases lining up with TRBD1. There are 15 residues in the CDR3. V trimming: 7 bases; J trimming: 2 bases; junction bases outside the gene matches: 8. The germline V gene has CDR1 MNHNY and CDR2 SVGAGI (reference sequence). The CDR3 sequence is CASNRGDIITDTQYF. As DNA, the CDR3 is TGTGCCAGCAACAGGGGGGACATCATCACAGATACGCAGTATTTT.

The chain employs TRBV5-1 and TRBJ1-4; tentative D call: TRBD1 (5 bases). This CDR3 has 16 amino acids. Germline V gives CDR1 SGHRS, CDR2 YFSETQ. The V end was cut by 3 bases, the J end by 7 bases, with 19 bases between. CDR3 sequence (DNA): TGCGCCAGCAGCTCGGCCACGGGTGGGGCTATTGAAAAACTGTTTTTT. This codes for CASSSATGGAIEKLFF.

As to this clone: Compared with germline, one end of the junction differs, possibly owing to a read error. This chain joins TRBV28 and TRBJ1-1; tentatively, D is TRBD1 (5 bases). CDR1 and CDR2 (germline): MDHEN, SYDVKM. The length of the CDR3 is 12 residues. The chain's CDR3 is CASSSQNGGTLF. For the CDR3, the DNA is TGTGCCAGCAGTTCACAGAATGGGGGGACCCTCTTT.

This clone was seen once. Other DNA sequences in this sample translate to the same CDR3. V gene TRBV18 combines with J gene TRBJ2-1; TRBD1 might be the D (6 bases). The germline V and J ends were trimmed by 3 bases and 4 bases, with 10 bases remaining between them. The CDR3 covers 14 residues. Germline CDR1 is KGHSH and CDR2 is LQKENI. The CDR3 sequence is CASSPGTGYNEQFF. DNA for the CDR3: TGTGCCAGCTCACCCGGAACAGGGTACAATGAGCAGTTCTTC.

Of note for this clone: Other nucleotide sequences from this sample produce the same CDR3. This chain uses TRBV2 with TRBJ2-2, with D possibly TRBD1 on 5 matching bases. Trimming stripped 6 bases from V and 5 bases from J, with 10 bases between. Germline values: CDR1 SNHLY, CDR2 FYNNEI. The CDR3 extends over 13 amino acids. The CDR3 region is CASRAQGTGELFF. CDR3 nucleotides: TGTGCCAGCAGGGCTCAGGGTACCGGGGAGCTGTTTTTT.

V is TRBV6-5 and J is TRBJ2-7; D may correspond to TRBD1 or TRBD2 (5 bases each). Germline values: CDR1 MNHEY, CDR2 SVGAGI. This CDR3 has 14 residues. V gave up 4 bases and J gave up 2 bases, with 12 bases separating them. The CDR3 DNA reads TGTGCCAGCAGTTCGGGACGGATTGCCTACGAGCAGTACTTC. Protein sequence: CASSSGRIAYEQYF.

Notes on this clone: A read error may produce the germline difference seen at one junction end. The chain joins TRBV7-3 to TRBJ1-2; D remains unclear. The CDR3 totals 8 residues. Per the germline V gene, CDR1 is SGHTA and CDR2 is FQGTGA. The CDR3 loop reads CAGRPSLF. As DNA, the CDR3 is TGTGCCGGACGCCCTTCCCTCTTC.

The rearrangement joins TRBV7-8 to TRBJ2-2; D gene ambiguous. V lost 2 bases and J lost 6, with 7 bases in between. Germline CDR1 is SGHVS and CDR2 is FQNEAQ. This CDR3 spans 13 amino acids. CDR3 sequence (DNA): TGTGCCAGCAGCTTATGGACGGCCGGGGAGCTGTTTTTT. It yields the protein CASSLWTAGELFF. The full variable domain, rest sourced from reference TRBV7-8 and TRBJ2-2, is GAGVSQSPRYKVAKRGQDVALRCDPISGHVSLFWYQQALGQGPEFLTYFQNEAQLDKSGLPSDRFFAERPEGSVSTLKIQRTQQEDSAVYLCASSLWTAGELFFGEGSRLTVL.

The V gene is TRBV5-1, the J gene TRBJ2-7; D is unclear. Trimming removed 3 bases at V and 2 bases at J, with 9 bases between. CDR1 is SGHRS and CDR2 is YFSETQ in the germline V gene. The CDR3 covers 13 residues. CDR3 nucleotides: TGCGCCAGCAGCTCCGAACCGGCCTACGAGCAGTACTTC. Its protein is CASSSEPAYEQYF.